This entry describes one TCR beta chain. The data were obtained in a study of T cell responses to AZD1222 COVID-19 vaccine. The ends lost 4 bases at V and 5 bases at J; junction bases unmatched: 13. The CDR3 is 16 residues long. Germline loops: CDR1 PRHDT, CDR2 FYEKMQ (reference sequence). Some clones are missing from TCRdb's copy, which holds only in-frame ones; the method was immunoSEQ multiplex PCR. The table has 200,000 to 300,000 clones, 85% to 95% seen once. The receptor was derived from an adult in good health. Sequencing used peripheral blood, obtained on day 0 of AZD1222 vaccination. The V gene is TRBV13, the J gene TRBJ1-1, with 7 bases identical to TRBD1. The CDR3 region is CASSSATGRRTTEAFF. In DNA, the CDR3 is TGTGCCAGCAGCTCTGCGACAGGGCGAAGGACTACTGAAGCTTTCTTT.